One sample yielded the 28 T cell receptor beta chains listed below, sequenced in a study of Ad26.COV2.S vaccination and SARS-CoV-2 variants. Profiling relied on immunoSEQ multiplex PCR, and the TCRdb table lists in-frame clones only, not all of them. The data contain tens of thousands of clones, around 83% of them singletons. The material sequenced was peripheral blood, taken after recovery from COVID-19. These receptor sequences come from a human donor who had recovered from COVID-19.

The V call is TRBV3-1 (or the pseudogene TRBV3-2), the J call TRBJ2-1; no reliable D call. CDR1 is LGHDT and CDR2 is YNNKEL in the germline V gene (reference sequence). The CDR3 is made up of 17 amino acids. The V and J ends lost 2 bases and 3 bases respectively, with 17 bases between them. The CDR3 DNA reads TGTGCCAGCAGCCAAATTGTGACGGCTAGAGGCTACAATGAGCAGTTCTTC. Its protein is CASSQIVTARGYNEQFF.

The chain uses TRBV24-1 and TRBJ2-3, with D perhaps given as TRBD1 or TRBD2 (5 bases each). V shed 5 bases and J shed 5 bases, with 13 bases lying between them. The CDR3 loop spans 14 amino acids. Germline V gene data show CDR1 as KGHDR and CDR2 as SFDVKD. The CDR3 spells CATSAGRLEDTQYF. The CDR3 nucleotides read TGTGCCACCAGTGCGGGGCGGCTAGAAGATACGCAGTATTTT.

The chain's CDR3 is CASSGPGGELFF. CDR3 nucleotides: TGTGCCAGCAGCGGGCCGGGGGGGGAGCTGTTTTTT. This chain connects TRBV9 to TRBJ2-2, with a weak D call TRBD2 (5 bases). The CDR3 covers 12 residues. The ends were cut back, 3 bases at V and 8 bases at J, with 8 bases in the middle. The germline V gene has CDR1 SGDLS and CDR2 YYNGEE.

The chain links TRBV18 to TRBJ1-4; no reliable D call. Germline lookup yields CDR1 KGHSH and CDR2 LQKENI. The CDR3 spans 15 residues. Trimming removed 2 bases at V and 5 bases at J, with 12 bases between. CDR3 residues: CASSPVNRVNEKLFF. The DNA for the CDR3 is TGTGCCAGCTCACCAGTGAACAGAGTCAATGAAAAACTGTTTTTT. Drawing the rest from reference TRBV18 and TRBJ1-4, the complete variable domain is NAGVMQNPRHLVRRRGQEARLRCSPMKGHSHVYWYRQLPEEGLKFMVYLQKENIIDESGMPKERFSAEFPKEGPSILRIQQVVRGDSAAYFCASSPVNRVNEKLFFGSGTQLSVL.

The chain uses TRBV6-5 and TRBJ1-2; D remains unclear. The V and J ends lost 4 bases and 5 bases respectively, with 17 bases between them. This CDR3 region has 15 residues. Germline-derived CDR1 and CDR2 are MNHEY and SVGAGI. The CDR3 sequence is CASSFEGRGPYGYTF. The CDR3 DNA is TGTGCCAGCAGTTTCGAAGGACGGGGTCCTTATGGCTACACCTTC.

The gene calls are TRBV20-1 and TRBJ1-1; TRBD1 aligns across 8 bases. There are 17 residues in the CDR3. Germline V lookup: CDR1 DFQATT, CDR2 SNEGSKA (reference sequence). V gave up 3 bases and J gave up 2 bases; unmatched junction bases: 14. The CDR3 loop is CSASAASGTGFNTEAFF. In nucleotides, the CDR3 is TGCAGTGCTAGTGCTGCTTCCGGGACAGGTTTTAACACTGAAGCTTTCTTT.

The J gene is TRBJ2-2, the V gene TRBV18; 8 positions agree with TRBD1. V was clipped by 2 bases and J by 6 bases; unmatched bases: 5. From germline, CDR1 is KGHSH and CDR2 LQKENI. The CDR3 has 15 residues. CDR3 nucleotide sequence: TGTGCCAGCTCACCAAGGACAGGGAGAGCCGGGGAGCTGTTTTTT. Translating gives CASSPRTGRAGELFF.

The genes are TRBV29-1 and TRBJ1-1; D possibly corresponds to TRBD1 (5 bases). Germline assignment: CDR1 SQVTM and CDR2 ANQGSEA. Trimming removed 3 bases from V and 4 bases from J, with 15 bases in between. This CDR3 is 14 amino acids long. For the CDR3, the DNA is TGCAGCGTTGATGGGGCGTATAGGGGCACTGAAGCTTTCTTT. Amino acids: CSVDGAYRGTEAFF.

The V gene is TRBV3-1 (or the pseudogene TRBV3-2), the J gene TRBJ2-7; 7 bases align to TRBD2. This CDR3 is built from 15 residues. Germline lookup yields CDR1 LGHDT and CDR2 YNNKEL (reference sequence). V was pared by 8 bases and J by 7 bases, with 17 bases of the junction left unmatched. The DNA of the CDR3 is TGTGCCAGCGGTGGCGGTCCTAGCGGAGTTGGAGAGCAGTACTTC. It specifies CASGGGPSGVGEQYF.

The CDR3 nucleotides read TGTGCCAGCAGCTTCGGGGGAGCGCGAGCCTCTGGAAACACCATATATTTT. Translated, it gives CASSFGGARASGNTIYF. This chain joins TRBV5-4 and TRBJ1-3; a weak D match, TRBD1 (5 bases). The germline V gene has CDR1 SGHNT and CDR2 YYREEE (reference sequence). V gave up 2 bases and J gave up 0 bases, with 15 bases separating them. The CDR3 extends over 17 amino acids.

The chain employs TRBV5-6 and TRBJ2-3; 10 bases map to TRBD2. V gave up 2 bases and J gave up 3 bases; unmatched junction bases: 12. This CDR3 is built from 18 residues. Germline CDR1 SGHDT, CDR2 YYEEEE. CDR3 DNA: TGTGCCAGCAGCTTCGGGCCGGCTAGCGGGAGCGGAACAGATACGCAGTATTTT. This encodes CASSFGPASGSGTDTQYF. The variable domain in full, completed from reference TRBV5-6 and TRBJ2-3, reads DAGVTQSPTHLIKTRGQQVTLRCSPKSGHDTVSWYQQALGQGPQFIFQYYEEEERQRGNFPDRFSGHQFPNYSSELNVNALLLGDSALYLCASSFGPASGSGTDTQYFGPGTRLTVL.

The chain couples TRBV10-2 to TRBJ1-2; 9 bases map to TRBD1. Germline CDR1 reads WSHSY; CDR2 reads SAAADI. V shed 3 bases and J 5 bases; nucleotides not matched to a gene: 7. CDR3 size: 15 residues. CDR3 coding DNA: TGCGCCAGCAGTGAATCAGACAGGGGGTGGTATGGCTACACCTTC. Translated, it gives CASSESDRGWYGYTF.

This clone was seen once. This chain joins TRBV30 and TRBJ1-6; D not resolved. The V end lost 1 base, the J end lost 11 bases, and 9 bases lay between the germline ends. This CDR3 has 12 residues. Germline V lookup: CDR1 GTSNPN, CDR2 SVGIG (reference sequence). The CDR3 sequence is CAWSGKVPPLHF. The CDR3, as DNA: TGTGCCTGGAGTGGTAAGGTGCCACCCCTCCACTTT.

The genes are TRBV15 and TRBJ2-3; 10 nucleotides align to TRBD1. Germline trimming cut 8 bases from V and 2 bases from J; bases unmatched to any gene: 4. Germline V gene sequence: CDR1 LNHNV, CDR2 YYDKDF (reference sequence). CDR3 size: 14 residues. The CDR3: CATRTGGPTDTQYF. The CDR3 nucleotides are TGTGCCACCCGGACAGGGGGTCCCACAGATACGCAGTATTTT.

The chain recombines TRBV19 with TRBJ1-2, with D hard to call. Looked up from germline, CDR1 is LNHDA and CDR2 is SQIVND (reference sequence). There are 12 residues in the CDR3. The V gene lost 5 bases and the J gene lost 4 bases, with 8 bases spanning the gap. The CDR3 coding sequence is TGTGCCAGTAGTCCCTTGGGCTATGGCTACACCTTC. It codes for CASSPLGYGYTF.

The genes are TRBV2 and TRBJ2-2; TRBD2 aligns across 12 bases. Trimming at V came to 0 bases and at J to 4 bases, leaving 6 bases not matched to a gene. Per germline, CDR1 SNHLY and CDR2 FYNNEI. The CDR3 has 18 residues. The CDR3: CASSEALGLAGSTGELFF. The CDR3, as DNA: TGTGCCAGCAGTGAAGCCTTGGGACTAGCGGGTAGCACCGGGGAGCTGTTTTTT. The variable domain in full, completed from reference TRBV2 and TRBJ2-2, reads EPEVTQTPSHQVTQMGQEVILRCVPISNHLYFYWYRQILGQKVEFLVSFYNNEISEKSEIFDDQFSVERPDGSNFTLKIRSTKLEDSAMYFCASSEALGLAGSTGELFFGEGSRLTVL.

The CDR3 is CASSLAGVGETQYF. The CDR3 nucleotides read TGCGCCAGCAGCTTAGCGGGAGTAGGAGAGACCCAGTACTTC. The chain combines TRBV10-1 with TRBJ2-5, with 9 bases matching TRBD2. Germline CDR1 and CDR2: WNHNN and SYGVQD (reference sequence). Trimming at V came to 6 bases and at J to 4 bases, leaving 6 bases not matched to a gene. The CDR3 has 14 residues.

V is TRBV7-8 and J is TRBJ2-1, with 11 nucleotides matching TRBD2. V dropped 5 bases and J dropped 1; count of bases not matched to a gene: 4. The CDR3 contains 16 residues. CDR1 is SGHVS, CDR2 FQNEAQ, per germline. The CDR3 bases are TGTGCCAGCAGCCTGCGACTAGCGGGATCCTACAATGAGCAGTTCTTC. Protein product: CASSLRLAGSYNEQFF.

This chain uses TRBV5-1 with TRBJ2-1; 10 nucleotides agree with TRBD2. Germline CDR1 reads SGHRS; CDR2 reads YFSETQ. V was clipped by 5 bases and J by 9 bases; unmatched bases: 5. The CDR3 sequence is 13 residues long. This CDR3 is CASRPAGGPEQFF. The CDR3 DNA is TGCGCCAGCAGACCAGCGGGAGGGCCTGAGCAGTTCTTC.

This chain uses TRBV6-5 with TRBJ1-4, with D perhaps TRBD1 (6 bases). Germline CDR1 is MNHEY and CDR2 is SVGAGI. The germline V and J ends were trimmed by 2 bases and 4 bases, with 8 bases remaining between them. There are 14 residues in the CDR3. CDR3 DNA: TGTGCCAGCAGTTACGGAGGGGGTAATGAAAAACTGTTTTTT. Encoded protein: CASSYGGGNEKLFF.

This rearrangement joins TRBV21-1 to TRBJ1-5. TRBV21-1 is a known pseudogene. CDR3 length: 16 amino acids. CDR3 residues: CASSKAGLAHNQPQHF. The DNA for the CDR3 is TGTGCCAGCAGCAAAGCGGGTCTGGCACATAATCAGCCCCAGCATTTT.

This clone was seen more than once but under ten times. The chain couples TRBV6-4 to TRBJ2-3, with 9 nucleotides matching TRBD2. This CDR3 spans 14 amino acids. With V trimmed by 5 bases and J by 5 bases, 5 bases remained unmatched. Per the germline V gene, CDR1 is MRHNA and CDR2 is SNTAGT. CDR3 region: CASSPAGGRDTQYF. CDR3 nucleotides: TGTGCCAGCAGTCCCGCGGGGGGGCGAGATACGCAGTATTTT.

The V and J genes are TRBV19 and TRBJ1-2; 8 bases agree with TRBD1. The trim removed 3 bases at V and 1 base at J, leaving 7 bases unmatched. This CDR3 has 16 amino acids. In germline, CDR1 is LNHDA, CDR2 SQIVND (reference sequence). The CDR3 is CASSIGQGVFNYGYTF. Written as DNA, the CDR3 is TGTGCCAGTAGTATCGGACAGGGCGTATTTAACTATGGCTACACCTTC.

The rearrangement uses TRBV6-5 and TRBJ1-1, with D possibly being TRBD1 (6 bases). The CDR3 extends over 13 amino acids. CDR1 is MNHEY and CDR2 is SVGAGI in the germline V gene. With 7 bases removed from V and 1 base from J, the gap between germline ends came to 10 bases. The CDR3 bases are TGTGCCAGCACCCAGACAGGGAACACTGAAGCTTTCTTT. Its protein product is CASTQTGNTEAFF.

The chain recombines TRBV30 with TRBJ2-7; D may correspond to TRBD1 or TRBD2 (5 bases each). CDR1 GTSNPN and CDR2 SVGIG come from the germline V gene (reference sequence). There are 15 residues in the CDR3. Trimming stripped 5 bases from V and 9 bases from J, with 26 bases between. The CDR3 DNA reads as TGTGCCTGGCCCAAGGGCCGGGACCTAATACTTGGGCAGTACGTC. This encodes CAWPKGRDLILGQYV.

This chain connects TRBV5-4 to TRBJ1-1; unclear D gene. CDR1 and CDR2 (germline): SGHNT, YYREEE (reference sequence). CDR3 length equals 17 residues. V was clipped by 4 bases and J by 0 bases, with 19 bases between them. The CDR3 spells CASSAESPLQLNTEAFF. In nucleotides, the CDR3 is TGTGCCAGCAGCGCTGAAAGCCCCTTACAGTTGAACACTGAAGCTTTCTTT.

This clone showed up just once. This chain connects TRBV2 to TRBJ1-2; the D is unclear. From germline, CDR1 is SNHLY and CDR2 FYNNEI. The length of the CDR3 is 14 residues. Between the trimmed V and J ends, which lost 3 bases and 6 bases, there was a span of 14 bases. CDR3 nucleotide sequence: TGTGCCAGCAGTGATATGAAAGGGCTTCATGGCTACACCTTC. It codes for CASSDMKGLHGYTF.

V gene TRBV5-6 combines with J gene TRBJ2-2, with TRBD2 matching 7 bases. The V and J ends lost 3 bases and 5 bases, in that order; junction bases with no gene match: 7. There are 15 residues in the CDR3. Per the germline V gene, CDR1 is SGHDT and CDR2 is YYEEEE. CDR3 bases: TGTGCCAGCAGCTGGAGGCAGGGAGGGACCGGGGAGCTGTTTTTT. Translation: CASSWRQGGTGELFF.